The rows below give T cell receptor beta chains drawn from one sample of a study of T cell clonotyping in hematopoietic cell transplantation. Assay: immunoSEQ multiplex PCR; the TCRdb copy retains only in-frame clones and omits some. The sample has about 18,000 clones, around 86% seen once. The sample was peripheral blood mononuclear cells, taken before stem cell transplant. These receptors were taken from a man aged 50 to 59 with acute myeloid leukemia. Some clones in this sample may be carry-over from other donors' samples. CDR3s include the opening cysteine and the closing phenylalanine or tryptophan. Fields, in order: J gene, V gene, D gene, clone size, CDR3 DNA, CDR3 protein. The D gene is left open where the match is weak. The size field is filled for only some rows; it gives once, few, many or a size class.

J gene: TRBJ1-3
V gene: TRBV7-6
D gene: NA
clone size: NA
CDR3 DNA: TGTGCCAGCAGCTTAGGTGCCGGGGCCGGAAACACCATATATTTT
CDR3 protein: CASSLGAGAGNTIYF

J gene: TRBJ2-5
V gene: TRBV2
D gene: TRBD1
clone size: NA
CDR3 DNA: TGTGCCAGCAGCCGTAGACAGGGGGGAGAGACCCAGTACTTC
CDR3 protein: CASSRRQGGETQYF

J gene: TRBJ1-5
V gene: TRBV19
D gene: TRBD1
clone size: NA
CDR3 DNA: TGTGCCAGTAGCAAAACAGGGGCTAGCAATCAGCCCCAGCATTTT
CDR3 protein: CASSKTGASNQPQHF

J gene: TRBJ2-5
V gene: TRBV5-6
D gene: NA
clone size: NA
CDR3 DNA: TGTGCCAGCAGCTTGGATAGCCAGGGGCCTCAAGAGACCCAGTACTTC
CDR3 protein: CASSLDSQGPQETQYF

J gene: TRBJ1-6
V gene: TRBV19
D gene: NA
clone size: NA
CDR3 DNA: TGTGCCAGTACCGCCGCAGGGGAAGGGTCACCCCTCCACTTT
CDR3 protein: CASTAAGEGSPLHF

J gene: TRBJ1-1
V gene: TRBV30
D gene: NA
clone size: NA
CDR3 DNA: TGTGCCTGGAGTTGGGGGGGCGGGAGAACTGAAGCTTTCTTT
CDR3 protein: CAWSWGGGRTEAFF

J gene: TRBJ2-7
V gene: TRBV7-2
D gene: NA
clone size: NA
CDR3 DNA: TGTGCCAGCAGCCCCGGGGGTGGGGGCCCCTTCAGCTACGAGCAGTACTTC
CDR3 protein: CASSPGGGGPFSYEQYF

J gene: TRBJ2-1
V gene: TRBV7-2
D gene: TRBD2
clone size: NA
CDR3 DNA: TGTGCCAGCAGCCTCCCGGTTAGCGGGGGACCCTCCTACAATGAGCAGTTCTTC
CDR3 protein: CASSLPVSGGPSYNEQFF

J gene: TRBJ2-2
V gene: TRBV30
D gene: TRBD2
clone size: few
CDR3 DNA: TGTGCCCACCAGGGACTAGCGGGGGGGCCGACCGGGGAGCTGTTTTTT
CDR3 protein: CAHQGLAGGPTGELFF

J gene: TRBJ2-1
V gene: TRBV9
D gene: TRBD2
clone size: once
CDR3 DNA: TGTGCCAGCAGACCCATATATAGCGGGGGGAACAATGAGCAGTTCTTC
CDR3 protein: CASRPIYSGGNNEQFF

J gene: TRBJ2-7
V gene: TRBV6-1
D gene: NA
clone size: NA
CDR3 DNA: TGTGCCAGCAACAAGCGCGAGCAGTACTTC
CDR3 protein: CASNKREQYF

J gene: TRBJ1-2
V gene: TRBV5-1
D gene: TRBD1
clone size: once
CDR3 DNA: TGCGCCAGCAGCTCGGTGGGGGACAGGGGAGCAGGCTACACCTTC
CDR3 protein: CASSSVGDRGAGYTF

J gene: TRBJ1-5
V gene: TRBV7-3
D gene: NA
clone size: NA
CDR3 DNA: TGTGCCAGCACCGGGGCGCAGGACCTTAATCAGCCCCAGCATTTT
CDR3 protein: CASTGAQDLNQPQHF

J gene: TRBJ2-7
V gene: TRBV9
D gene: NA
clone size: NA
CDR3 DNA: TGTGCCAGCAGCGTAGGCACAGGGTCCCTCGCTTTCGAGCAGTACTTC
CDR3 protein: CASSVGTGSLAFEQYF